These 27 T cell receptor beta chains came from one sample sequenced in a study of T cells in women clearing cervical HPV infection. Sequencing used immunoSEQ multiplex PCR; TCRdb keeps in-frame clones, though not all of them. The clone table shows about 40,000 clones, with the ten largest holding roughly 5.8%. Sample: blood buffy coat. These receptors were taken from a woman between 18 and 75 years old with a cervical HPV16 infection that either progressed to CIN3+ or cleared (not recorded which).

Concerning this clone: The CDR3 goes on 3 residues after the read ends, and that part is filled in from the germline J gene. The chain couples TRBV18 to TRBJ1-5; a possible D gene is TRBD1 (5 bases). V lost 2 bases and J 0 bases, leaving 8 bases between the germline ends. The V gene's germline CDR1 is KGHSH and CDR2 LQKENI. The CDR3 extends over 15 amino acids. The CDR3 sequence: CASSPRGVSNQPQHF. The part of the CDR3 DNA that was read is TGTGCCAGCTCACCAAGGGGAGTTAGCAATCAGCCC.

In regard to this clone: The read terminates 3 residues before the CDR3 end, so the remaining end is supplied by the germline J gene. This sequence joins TRBV7-2 and TRBJ2-5; 8 bases agree with TRBD1. V gave up 2 bases and J gave up 6 bases; unmatched junction bases: 5. From germline, CDR1 is SGHTA and CDR2 FQGNSA. The CDR3 has 14 amino acids. CDR3 DNA (partial): TGTGCCAGCAGCTTACCGACAGGGGAGCAGACC. This sequence encodes CASSLPTGEQT. The entire CDR3 reads CASSLPTGEQTQYF.

Worth noting for this clone: The CDR3 extends 3 residues past the end of the read, so its final part is completed from the germline J gene. The chain carries TRBV30 and TRBJ2-5; weak D call: TRBD2 (5 bases). The CDR3 is 14 residues long. With 7 bases removed from V and 0 bases from J, the gap between germline ends came to 15 bases. In germline, CDR1 is GTSNPN, CDR2 SVGIG (reference sequence). Incomplete CDR3 DNA: TGTGCCTTGAGGGTGGCGGGCCACCAAGAGACC. Encoded protein: CALRVAGHQET. The whole CDR3 is CALRVAGHQETQYF.

For this clone: Read coverage stops 3 residues before the CDR3 terminus; the germline J gene supplies the remainder. The chain carries TRBV20-1 and TRBJ1-1; D may be TRBD1 (5 bases). Germline V lookup: CDR1 DFQATT, CDR2 SNEGSKA (reference sequence). Trimming stripped 3 bases from V and 3 bases from J, with 11 bases between. This CDR3 spans 13 amino acids. CDR3 bases read: TGCAGTGCTAGGAGTCGGGGGGACACTGAA. The encoded protein is CSARSRGDTE. The entire CDR3 is CSARSRGDTEAFF.

Points on this clone: The observed sequence ends 3 residues before the CDR3 terminus, with the missing tail filled in from the germline J gene. V and J are TRBV19 and TRBJ2-3; no clear D. The CDR3 is 13 residues long. V was cut by 4 bases and J by 6 bases, with 11 bases left in between. The V gene's germline CDR1 is LNHDA and CDR2 SQIVND (reference sequence). The DNA read from the CDR3 is TGTGCCAGTAGTAGAGTGGCCTCTGATACG. Its protein product is CASSRVASDT. The entire CDR3 protein reads CASSRVASDTQYF.

Details on this clone: The DNA ends 3 residues before the CDR3 does, and the rest of the CDR3 is filled in from the germline J gene. J is TRBJ2-3 and V is TRBV4-2, with D tentatively TRBD1 (8 bases). Germline V gives CDR1 LGHNA, CDR2 YNFKEQ. The V end was cut by 4 bases, the J end by 0 bases, with 17 bases between. This CDR3 has 17 residues. The CDR3 sequence is CASSPYRGGQSTDTQYF. The DNA read from the CDR3 is TGTGCCAGCAGCCCATACAGGGGGGGCCAAAGCACAGATACG.

With respect to this clone: From the germline J gene comes the end of the CDR3, since the read stops 3 residues before it. This chain uses TRBV6-1 with TRBJ2-1; no definite D call. Deletions cut 2 bases from V and 9 bases from J, with 11 bases between. The CDR3 contains 13 residues. Germline CDR1 is MNHNS and CDR2 is SASEGT. The CDR3 sequence is CASSESTIREQFF. The CDR3 bases that were read are TGTGCCAGCAGTGAATCCACTATTCGTGAG.

Worth noting for this clone: The read finishes 3 residues shy of the CDR3 end, and the germline J gene is used to complete it. The chain links TRBV7-6 to TRBJ2-7; 13 bases align to TRBD2. CDR1 SGHVS and CDR2 FNYEAQ come from the germline V gene. The CDR3 runs to 16 residues. Germline trimming cut 1 base from V and 3 bases from J; bases unmatched to any gene: 3. CDR3 bases read: TGTGCCAGCAGCTTAGGGACTAGCGGGAGTATCTACGAG. Residues: CASSLGTSGSIYE. Given in full, the CDR3 is CASSLGTSGSIYEQYF.

Concerning this clone itself: Sequencing ends 3 residues short of the CDR3 end; the germline J gene provides the rest. This chain connects TRBV19 to TRBJ2-5; TRBD1 aligns across 8 bases. There are 15 residues in the CDR3. V was clipped by 4 bases and J by 0 bases; unmatched bases: 4. CDR1 is LNHDA, CDR2 SQIVND, per germline (reference sequence). The CDR3 sequence is CASSKNRGNQETQYF. The CDR3 bases that were read are TGTGCCAGTAGTAAAAACAGGGGGAACCAAGAGACC.

A word on this clone: The read comes to an end 3 residues before the CDR3 does, leaving the germline J gene to fill in the end. This chain joins TRBV20-1 and TRBJ2-3; D perhaps matches TRBD2 (5 bases). The CDR3 runs 14 residues. With 3 bases removed from V and 2 bases from J, the gap between germline ends came to 12 bases. CDR1 is DFQATT and CDR2 is SNEGSKA in the germline V gene (reference sequence). The CDR3 protein is CSARVQRPTDTQYF. The DNA read from the CDR3 is TGCAGTGCTAGGGTCCAGCGGCCCACAGATACG.

Note on this clone: Read data end 3 residues before the CDR3 end; the end is taken from the germline J gene. V is TRBV20-1 and J is TRBJ1-5; D may be TRBD1 (5 bases). CDR3 length: 13 residues. Germline V gene lookup returns CDR1 DFQATT and CDR2 SNEGSKA (reference sequence). V lost 5 bases and J 1 base, leaving 9 bases between the germline ends. The chain's CDR3 is CSAGGSSNQPQHF. CDR3 DNA, as far as it was read: TGCAGTGCTGGGGGGTCGAGCAATCAGCCC.

Comments on this clone: The CDR3 is cut off 3 residues early in the read; its end comes from the germline J gene. The V call is TRBV7-9, the J call TRBJ1-4; tentatively, D is TRBD1 (6 bases). The CDR3 length is 13 residues. Looked up from germline, CDR1 is SEHNR and CDR2 is FQNEAQ (reference sequence). V was shortened by 6 bases and J by 7 bases, with 12 bases between the two germline ends. The CDR3 sequence is CASSVQGVEKLFF. CDR3 DNA, as far as it was read: TGTGCCAGCAGTGTACAGGGAGTTGAAAAA.

Concerning this clone: Coverage ceases 3 residues before the CDR3 finishes, and the germline J gene fills in the end. The rearrangement uses TRBV2 and TRBJ2-3, with TRBD1 matching 8 bases. Germline V lookup: CDR1 SNHLY, CDR2 FYNNEI. This CDR3 has 13 residues. The sequenced CDR3 bases are TGTGCCAGCAGCAAGGACAGGGAAGAGACG. Translating it yields CASSKDREET. The whole CDR3 reads CASSKDREETQYF.

Concerning this clone itself: The read comes to an end 3 residues before the CDR3 does, leaving the germline J gene to fill in the end. The J gene is TRBJ2-5, the V gene TRBV9, with D perhaps TRBD1 (6 bases). The CDR3 is 15 residues long. The germline V gene has CDR1 SGDLS and CDR2 YYNGEE. Trimming stripped 4 bases from V and 2 bases from J, with 15 bases between. The CDR3 sequence is CASSPPQGRQETQYF. CDR3 DNA, as far as it was read: TGTGCCAGCAGCCCCCCACAGGGAAGGCAAGAGACC.

As to this clone: The junction and the germline gene differ at one end; a read error may be behind it. Sequencing ends 3 residues short of the CDR3 end; the germline J gene provides the rest. The same CDR3 also results from other DNA sequences found in this sample. The chain links TRBV7-2 to TRBJ1-3; 7 nucleotides agree with TRBD1. This CDR3 region has 15 residues. Germline assignment: CDR1 SGHTA and CDR2 FQGNSA. CDR3 DNA (partial): TGTGCCAGCAGCTTAGCGAACAGGGGCGAAGACACT. It translates to CASSLANRGEDT. The complete CDR3 protein is CASSLANRGEDTIYF. The full variable domain, completed using reference TRBV7-2 and TRBJ1-3, is GAGVSQSPSNKVTEKGKDVELRCDPISGHTALYWYRQSLGQGLEFLIYFQGNSAPDKSGLPSDRFSAERTGGSVSTLTIQRTQQEDSAVYLCASSLANRGEDTIYFGEGSWLTVV.

The CDR3 loop reads CASSEEGVTGGGANVLFF. Partial CDR3 DNA: TGTGCCAGCAGTGAGGAGGGAGTGACTGGTGGAGGGGCCAACGTA. The chain joins TRBV2 to TRBJ1-4; TRBD1 might be the D (5 bases). The read comes to an end 3 residues before the CDR3 does, leaving the germline J gene to fill in the end. Germline lookup yields CDR1 SNHLY and CDR2 FYNNEI. This CDR3 is built from 18 residues.

Comments on this clone: Read data end 3 residues before the CDR3 end; the end is taken from the germline J gene. The chain joins TRBV12-3 or TRBV12-4 to TRBJ2-3, with a possible D match to TRBD1 (7 bases). Trimming took off 1 base at V and 8 bases at J, with 22 bases between the two ends. CDR3 length: 17 amino acids. The sequenced part of the CDR3 DNA is TGTGCCAGCAGTTTAGGTAGCAGGGGGGCCGATCGTGGTACG. This codes for CASSLGSRGADRGT. Given in full, the CDR3 is CASSLGSRGADRGTQYF.

Points on this clone: The sequence runs out 3 residues before the end of the CDR3; the remainder is reconstructed from the germline J gene. This chain uses TRBV20-1 with TRBJ2-2; TRBD2 agrees at 8 bases. Germline lookup yields CDR1 DFQATT and CDR2 SNEGSKA (reference sequence). The CDR3 extends over 16 amino acids. The J segment lost 3 bases and the V segment lost 3 bases, leaving 9 bases of the junction unmatched. CDR3: CSARGAGGRDTGELFF. Partial CDR3 DNA: TGCAGTGCTAGGGGCGCGGGAGGTAGGGACACCGGGGAG.

On this clone itself: With the read ending 3 residues before the CDR3 end, the germline J gene is used to fill in that end. The chain has TRBV5-6 and TRBJ2-1; TRBD1 is a possible D gene (6 bases). There are 13 residues in the CDR3. The germline V and J ends were trimmed by 3 bases and 6 bases, with 10 bases remaining between them. CDR1 is SGHDT and CDR2 is YYEEEE in the germline V gene. The chain's CDR3 is CASSWGRPNEQFF. The covered CDR3 bases are TGTGCCAGCAGCTGGGGGCGGCCCAATGAG.

Concerning this clone: The read ends 3 residues early relative to the CDR3; the germline J gene fills the gap. This sequence joins TRBV30 and TRBJ1-1; D is possibly TRBD1 (5 bases). Looked up from germline, CDR1 is GTSNPN and CDR2 is SVGIG (reference sequence). The V end was cut by 3 bases, the J end by 2 bases, with 10 bases between. This CDR3 contains 13 residues. The CDR3 loop reads CAWRQDSNTEAFF. Incomplete CDR3 DNA: TGTGCCTGGAGACAAGACAGTAACACTGAA.

A remark on this clone: The read halts 3 residues ahead of the CDR3 end, with the missing end drawn from the germline J gene. The chain links TRBV4-1 to TRBJ2-3; 10 nucleotides line up with TRBD1. The CDR3 is 16 residues long. In germline, CDR1 is MGHRA, CDR2 YSYEKL. With V trimmed by 4 bases and J by 2 bases, 6 bases remained unmatched. CDR3 in amino acids: CASSPGQGPFTDTQYF. Partial CDR3 DNA: TGCGCCAGCAGCCCGGGACAGGGGCCATTCACAGATACG.

Note on this clone: The CDR3 end falls 3 residues outside the read, so it is completed with the germline J gene. V usage is TRBV5-1 and J usage is TRBJ2-5; D gene uncertain. The germline CDR1 and CDR2 sequences are SGHRS and YFSETQ. The CDR3 has 14 amino acids. With 0 bases removed from V and 0 bases from J, the gap between germline ends came to 6 bases. The CDR3 spells CASSLGRNQETQYF. The covered CDR3 bases are TGCGCCAGCAGCTTGGGCAGAAACCAAGAGACC.

As for this clone: The CDR3 goes on 3 residues after the read ends, and that part is filled in from the germline J gene. The chain joins TRBV7-2 to TRBJ1-2; D not resolved. Germline CDR1 is SGHTA and CDR2 is FQGNSA. The CDR3 totals 14 residues. Trimming pared 5 bases from V and 4 bases from J, leaving 14 bases between. The CDR3: CASSPAGFGYGYTF. The covered CDR3 bases are TGTGCCAGCAGCCCAGCGGGGTTCGGCTATGGC.

On this clone: The CDR3 extends 3 residues past the end of the read, so its final part is completed from the germline J gene. The chain recombines TRBV11-2 with TRBJ2-5; TRBD2 might be the D (6 bases). From germline, CDR1 is SGHAT and CDR2 FQNNGV. Trimming cost V 6 bases and J 1 base, with 9 bases left between them. CDR3 length equals 13 residues. Partial CDR3 DNA: TGTGCCAGCAGATTGGGGGGCCAAGAGACC. This gives the protein CASRLGGQET. The entire CDR3 sequence reads CASRLGGQETQYF.

Details on this clone: The CDR3 goes on 3 residues after the read ends, and that part is filled in from the germline J gene. The J gene is TRBJ1-2, the V gene TRBV19; 8 nucleotides line up with TRBD1. CDR1 and CDR2 from the germline V gene are LNHDA and SQIVND (reference sequence). CDR3 length: 14 residues. The part of the CDR3 DNA that was read is TGTGCCAGTAGTTCCGGACAGGGAGCCTACGAC. Translation gives CASSSGQGAYD. From start to end, the CDR3 is CASSSGQGAYDYTF. The variable domain in full, with the rest retrieved from reference TRBV19 and TRBJ1-2, is DGGITQSPKYLFRKEGQNVTLSCEQNLNHDAMYWYRQDPGQGLRLIYYSQIVNDFQKGDIAEGYSVSREKKESFPLTVTSAQKNPTAFYLCASSSGQGAYDYTFGSGTRLTVV.

In the case of this clone: The read terminates 3 residues ahead of where the CDR3 ends, so the germline J gene completes it. This chain uses TRBV2 with TRBJ2-7, with 12 bases fitting TRBD1. In germline, CDR1 is SNHLY, CDR2 FYNNEI. This CDR3 is built from 15 residues. Losses at the gene ends were 6 bases for V and 4 bases for J; bases not matched to a gene: 7. Incomplete CDR3 DNA: TGTGCCAGCAGGGATGGGACAGGGGGCAATTACGAG. Its translation is CASRDGTGGNYE. The complete CDR3 sequence is CASRDGTGGNYEQYF.

As to this clone: The read gets to within 3 residues of the CDR3 end, and the germline J gene fills in the rest. The V gene is TRBV7-9, the J gene TRBJ1-2; 7 bases align to TRBD1. Germline CDR1 SEHNR, CDR2 FQNEAQ (reference sequence). There are 13 residues in the CDR3. CDR3 DNA (partial): TGTGCCAGCAGCTTAGCGCAGGGGGGTCGC. This gives the protein CASSLAQGGR. The CDR3 in its entirety is CASSLAQGGRYTF.